The clone carrying this T cell receptor beta chain was seen more than once but under ten times. Its target is not known. This sample was included in a study of blood T cells in healthy people across ages. Whole-study results and caveats: Per million T cells, the diversity of TCR beta decreased roughly linearly as age advanced. Samples with more naive T cells showed higher observed beta diversity.

Primed by a sample-barcoded 5' primer and a J-beta primer mix, a second PCR proceeded for roughly 7 to 12 cycles. TCRdb recomputed calls from the 5' RACE reads with MiXCR, one row per CDR3 protein. This sample has 1.5 million to 2 million distinct CDR3 sequences, with roughly 52% found just once. V lost 3 bases and J lost 2; bases outside the gene matches: 13. The CDR3 length is 18 residues. Germline CDR1 SGHVS, CDR2 FQNEAQ. This clonotype was obtained from a woman aged 40 to 50 in good health. The rearrangement uses TRBV7-8 and TRBJ2-3, with 8 bases matching TRBD1. Source material: blood. As DNA, the CDR3 is TGTGCCAGCAGCTTCCTAGTACAGGGGGTCGGGATCACAGATACGCAGTATTTT. This codes for CASSFLVQGVGITDTQYF. The whole variable domain, filled in from reference TRBV7-8 and TRBJ2-3, reads GAGVSQSPRYKVAKRGQDVALRCDPISGHVSLFWYQQALGQGPEFLTYFQNEAQLDKSGLPSDRFFAERPEGSVSTLKIQRTQQEDSAVYLCASSFLVQGVGITDTQYFGPGTRLTVL.